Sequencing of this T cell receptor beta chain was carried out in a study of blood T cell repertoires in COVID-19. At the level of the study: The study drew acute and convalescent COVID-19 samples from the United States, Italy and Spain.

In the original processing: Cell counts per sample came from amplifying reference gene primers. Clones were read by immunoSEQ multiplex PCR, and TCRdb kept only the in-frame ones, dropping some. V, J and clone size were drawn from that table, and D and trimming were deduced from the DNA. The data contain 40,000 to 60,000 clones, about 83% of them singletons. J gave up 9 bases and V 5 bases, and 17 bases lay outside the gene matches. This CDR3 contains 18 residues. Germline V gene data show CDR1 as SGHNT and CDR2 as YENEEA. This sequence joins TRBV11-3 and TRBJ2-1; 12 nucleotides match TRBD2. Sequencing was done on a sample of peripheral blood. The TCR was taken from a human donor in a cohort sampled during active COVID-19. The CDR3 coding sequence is TGTGCCAGCAGCCTTTCGAGGGGGCAAACTAGCGGGAGGTTTGAGCAGTTCTTC. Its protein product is CASSLSRGQTSGRFEQFF.